The 8 T cell receptor beta chains below come from one sample, sequenced in a study of CD8 T cells in ankylosing spondylitis. TCRdb independently ran MiXCR on the 5' RACE reads; one entry per CDR3 protein. The sample includes over 130,000 distinct CDR3 sequences, about 42% of them seen just once. Input material: synovial fluid, either unsorted or a sorted T cell fraction (not recorded which). The receptors were sampled from a male donor with ankylosing spondylitis.

This clonotype came up once. V is TRBV11-3 and J is TRBJ1-2; D not certain. With 5 bases removed from V and 8 bases from J, the gap between germline ends came to 18 bases. The CDR3 is made up of 14 amino acids. Germline-derived CDR1 and CDR2 are SGHNT and YENEEA. This chain's CDR3 is CASSPETSARGYTF. For the CDR3, the DNA is TGTGCCAGCAGCCCGGAGACATCCGCAAGGGGCTACACCTTC. Filled out from reference TRBV11-3 and TRBJ1-2, the complete variable domain reads EAGVVQSPRYKIIEKKQPVAFWCNPISGHNTLYWYLQNLGQGPELLIRYENEEAVDDSQLPKDRFSAERLKGVDSTLKIQPAELGDSAVYLCASSPETSARGYTFGSGTRLTVV.

The chain recombines TRBV5-1 with TRBJ2-2; D is unresolved. The CDR3 contains 14 residues. The V and J ends lost 4 bases and 7 bases respectively, with 14 bases between them. Germline-derived CDR1 and CDR2 are SGHRS and YFSETQ. The CDR3 reads CASSTIISGGELFF. For the CDR3, the DNA is TGCGCCAGCAGCACGATCATTTCCGGCGGGGAGCTGTTTTTT.

Only one count was recorded for this clonotype. The chain is built from TRBV6-2 or TRBV6-3 and TRBJ1-5; weak D call: TRBD1 (6 bases). CDR1 MNHEY and CDR2 SVGEGT come from the germline V gene. The CDR3 is 17 residues long. V lost 0 bases and J lost 0, with 12 bases in between. The chain's CDR3 is CASSYSRTAHSNQPQHF. The CDR3 region has the DNA TGTGCCAGCAGTTACTCGAGGACAGCGCATAGCAATCAGCCCCAGCATTTT.

The genes are TRBV6-1 and TRBJ2-7, with D perhaps matching TRBD1 (6 bases). CDR1 MNHNS and CDR2 SASEGT come from the germline V gene. This CDR3 is built from 12 residues. V dropped 7 bases and J dropped 6 bases, with 13 bases sitting between them. Written as DNA, the CDR3 is TGTGCCAGCATTGGTCAGGGGACCGAGCAGTACTTC. Amino acids: CASIGQGTEQYF.

The chain employs TRBV19 and TRBJ1-2, with D possibly being TRBD1 (5 bases). Germline V lookup: CDR1 LNHDA, CDR2 SQIVND (reference sequence). The V gene lost 1 base and the J gene lost 6 bases, with 18 bases spanning the gap. There are 16 residues in the CDR3. CDR3 loop: CASSIALRGYGDGYTF. The CDR3 DNA reads TGTGCCAGTAGTATAGCCCTCCGGGGGTACGGTGATGGCTACACCTTC.

The chain joins TRBV3-1 to TRBJ1-1; TRBD1 agrees at 9 bases. Germline values: CDR1 LGHDT, CDR2 YNNKEL (reference sequence). The trim removed 1 base at V and 5 bases at J, leaving 5 bases unmatched. This CDR3 spans 15 amino acids. In DNA form, the CDR3 reads TGTGCCAGCAGCCAAGGCTACAGGGGGCGAACTGAAGCTTTCTTT. Its translation: CASSQGYRGRTEAFF. Supplemented by reference TRBV3-1 and TRBJ1-1, the full variable domain reads DTAVSQTPKYLVTQMGNDKSIKCEQNLGHDTMYWYKQDSKKFLKIMFSYNNKELIINETVPNRFSPKSPDKAHLNLHINSLELGDSAVYFCASSQGYRGRTEAFFGQGTRLTVV.

CDR3 amino acids: CASSPGLAYYTDTQYF. The CDR3 DNA sequence: TGCGCCAGCAGCCCAGGACTAGCGTATTACACAGATACGCAGTATTTT. The chain couples TRBV4-1 to TRBJ2-3; the match to TRBD2 covers 9 bases. CDR3 size: 16 residues. The J segment lost 2 bases and the V segment lost 4 bases, leaving 7 bases of the junction unmatched. CDR1 MGHRA and CDR2 YSYEKL come from the germline V gene.

CDR3 DNA sequence: TGTGCCACCGCCCCCAGAAGCTTCGCTTACAATGAGCAGTTCTTC. This gives the protein CATAPRSFAYNEQFF. The chain employs TRBV15 and TRBJ2-1; D remains ambiguous. The CDR3 is 15 amino acids. Trimming took 8 bases from V and 4 from J, leaving 18 bases between them. Germline V gene sequence: CDR1 LNHNV, CDR2 YYDKDF (reference sequence). The whole variable domain, filled in from reference TRBV15 and TRBJ2-1, reads DAMVIQNPRYQVTQFGKPVTLSCSQTLNHNVMYWYQQKSSQAPKLLFHYYDKDFNNEADTPDNFQSRRPNTSFCFLDIRSPGLGDTAMYLCATAPRSFAYNEQFFGPGTRLTVL.